The T cell receptor beta chain described here comes from a study of cytomegalovirus exposure and HLA in healthy donors. Study-level results: Cytomegalovirus-associated status was assigned to fewer than 200 TCR beta chains.

On this clone: The target antigen is unknown.

PCR used 60 Vbeta primers and 13 Jbeta primers. The assay was immunoSEQ multiplex PCR, and TCRdb's table has in-frame clones only and misses some. Of around 200,000 clones detected, 80% appear once; the ten largest clones hold 0.65%. The germline V gene has CDR1 SGHVS and CDR2 FQNEAQ. This CDR3 contains 13 residues. With V trimmed by 5 bases and J by 6 bases, 6 bases remained unmatched. The rearrangement uses TRBV7-8 and TRBJ1-2, with TRBD1 matching 7 bases. Sequenced input: PBMCs. This receptor was obtained from a boy aged 5-17 years in good health and CMV-seronegative. The CDR3 loop is CASSTSTGDGYTF. CDR3 bases: TGTGCCAGCAGCACATCCACAGGGGATGGCTACACCTTC.